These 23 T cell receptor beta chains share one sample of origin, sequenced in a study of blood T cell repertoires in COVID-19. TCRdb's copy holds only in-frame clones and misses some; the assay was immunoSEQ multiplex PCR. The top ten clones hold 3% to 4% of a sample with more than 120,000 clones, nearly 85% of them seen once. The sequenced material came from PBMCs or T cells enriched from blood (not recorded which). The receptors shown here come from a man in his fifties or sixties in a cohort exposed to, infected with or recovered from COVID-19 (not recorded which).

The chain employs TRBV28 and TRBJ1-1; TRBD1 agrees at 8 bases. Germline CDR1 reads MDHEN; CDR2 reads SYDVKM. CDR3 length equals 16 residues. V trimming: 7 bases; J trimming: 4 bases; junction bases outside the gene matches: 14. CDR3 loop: CASTTTGGLKGTEAFF. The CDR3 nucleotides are TGTGCCAGCACCACTACAGGGGGTCTTAAGGGCACTGAAGCTTTCTTT. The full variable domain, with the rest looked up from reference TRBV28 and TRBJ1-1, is DVKVTQSSRYLVKRTGEKVFLECVQDMDHENMFWYRQDPGLGLRLIYFSYDVKMKEKGDIPEGYSVSREKKERFSLILESASTNQTSMYLCASTTTGGLKGTEAFFGQGTRLTVV.

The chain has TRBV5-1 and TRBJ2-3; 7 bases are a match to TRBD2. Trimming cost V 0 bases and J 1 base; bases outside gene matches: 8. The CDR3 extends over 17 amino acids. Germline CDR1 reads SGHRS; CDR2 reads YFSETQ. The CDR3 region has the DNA TGCGCCAGCAGCTTGGCCCCGGGGGGATCGGGCACAGATACGCAGTATTTT. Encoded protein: CASSLAPGGSGTDTQYF. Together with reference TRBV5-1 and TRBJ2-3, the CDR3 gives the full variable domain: KAGVTQTPRYLIKTRGQQVTLSCSPISGHRSVSWYQQTPGQGLQFLFEYFSETQRNKGNFPGRFSGRQFSNSRSEMNVSTLELGDSALYLCASSLAPGGSGTDTQYFGPGTRLTVL.

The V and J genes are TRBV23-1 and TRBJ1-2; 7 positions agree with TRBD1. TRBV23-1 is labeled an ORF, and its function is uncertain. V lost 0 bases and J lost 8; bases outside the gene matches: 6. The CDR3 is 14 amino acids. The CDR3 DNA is TGCGCCAGCAGTCAATCCTGTGCAGGGGGAGGCTACACCTTC. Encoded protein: CASSQSCAGGGYTF.

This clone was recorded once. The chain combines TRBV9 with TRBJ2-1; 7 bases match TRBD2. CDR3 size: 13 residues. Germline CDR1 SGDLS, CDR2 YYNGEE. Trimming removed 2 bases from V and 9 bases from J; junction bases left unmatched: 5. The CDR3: CASSVGGDGEQFF. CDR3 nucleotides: TGTGCCAGCAGCGTTGGGGGGGATGGTGAGCAGTTCTTC.

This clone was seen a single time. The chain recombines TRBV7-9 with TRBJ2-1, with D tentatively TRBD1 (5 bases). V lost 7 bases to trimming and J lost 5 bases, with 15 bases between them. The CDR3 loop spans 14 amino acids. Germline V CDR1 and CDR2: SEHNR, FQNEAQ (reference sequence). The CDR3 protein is CASNQGGGHNEQFF. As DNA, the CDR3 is TGTGCCAGCAATCAGGGCGGTGGCCACAATGAGCAGTTCTTC.

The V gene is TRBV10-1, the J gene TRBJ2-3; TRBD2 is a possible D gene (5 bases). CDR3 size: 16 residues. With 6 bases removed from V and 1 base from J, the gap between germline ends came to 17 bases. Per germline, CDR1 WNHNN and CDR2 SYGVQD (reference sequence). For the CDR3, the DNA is TGCGCCAGCAGCGCGGGCGTAGTCACAGGCACAGATACGCAGTATTTT. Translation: CASSAGVVTGTDTQYF.

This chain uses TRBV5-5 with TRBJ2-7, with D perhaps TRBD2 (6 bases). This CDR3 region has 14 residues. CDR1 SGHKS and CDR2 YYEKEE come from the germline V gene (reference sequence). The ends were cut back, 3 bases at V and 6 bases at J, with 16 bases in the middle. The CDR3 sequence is CASSSGRGTVEQYF. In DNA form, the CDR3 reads TGTGCCAGCAGCTCCGGGAGAGGGACGGTCGAGCAGTACTTC.

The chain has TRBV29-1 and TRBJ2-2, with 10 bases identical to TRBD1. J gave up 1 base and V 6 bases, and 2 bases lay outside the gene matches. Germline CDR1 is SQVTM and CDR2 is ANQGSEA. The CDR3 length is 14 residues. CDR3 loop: CSVTGGRNTGELFF. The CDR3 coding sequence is TGCAGCGTGACAGGGGGCAGGAACACCGGGGAGCTGTTTTTT.

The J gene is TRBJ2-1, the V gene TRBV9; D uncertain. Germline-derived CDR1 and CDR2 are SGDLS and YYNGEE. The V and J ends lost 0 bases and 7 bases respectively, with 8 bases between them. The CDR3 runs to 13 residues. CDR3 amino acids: CASSVDQVNEQFF. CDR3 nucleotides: TGTGCCAGCAGCGTAGACCAGGTTAATGAGCAGTTCTTC.

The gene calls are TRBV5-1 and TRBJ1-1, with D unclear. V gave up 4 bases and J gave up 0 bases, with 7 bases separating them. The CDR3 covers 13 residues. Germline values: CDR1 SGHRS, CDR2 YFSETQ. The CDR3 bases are TGCGCCAGCAGCCAGGTGATGAACACTGAAGCTTTCTTT. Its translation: CASSQVMNTEAFF. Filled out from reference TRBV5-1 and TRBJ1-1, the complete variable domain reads KAGVTQTPRYLIKTRGQQVTLSCSPISGHRSVSWYQQTPGQGLQFLFEYFSETQRNKGNFPGRFSGRQFSNSRSEMNVSTLELGDSALYLCASSQVMNTEAFFGQGTRLTVV.

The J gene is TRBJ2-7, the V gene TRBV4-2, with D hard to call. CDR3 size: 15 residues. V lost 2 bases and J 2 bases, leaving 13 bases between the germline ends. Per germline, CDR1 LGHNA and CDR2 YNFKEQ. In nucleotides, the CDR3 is TGTGCCAGCAGCCAATTTCTCGCAGGAACCTACGAGCAGTACTTC. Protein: CASSQFLAGTYEQYF.

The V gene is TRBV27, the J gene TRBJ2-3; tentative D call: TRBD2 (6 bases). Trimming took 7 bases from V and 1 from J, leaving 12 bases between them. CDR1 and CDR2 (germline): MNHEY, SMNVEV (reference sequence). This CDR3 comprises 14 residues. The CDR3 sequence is CASNGAGRTDTQYF. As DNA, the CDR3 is TGTGCCAGCAACGGGGCGGGGCGCACAGATACGCAGTATTTT.

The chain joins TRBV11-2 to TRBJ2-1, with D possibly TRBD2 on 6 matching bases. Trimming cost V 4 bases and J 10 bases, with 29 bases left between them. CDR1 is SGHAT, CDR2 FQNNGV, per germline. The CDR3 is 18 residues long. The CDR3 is CASSSTLFGLFKGLEQFF. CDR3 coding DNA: TGTGCCAGCAGCTCTACTCTTTTCGGATTATTTAAGGGACTCGAGCAGTTCTTC. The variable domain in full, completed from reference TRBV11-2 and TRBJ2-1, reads EAGVAQSPRYKIIEKRQSVAFWCNPISGHATLYWYQQILGQGPKLLIQFQNNGVVDDSQLPKDRFSAERLKGVDSTLKIQPAKLEDSAVYLCASSSTLFGLFKGLEQFFGPGTRLTVL.

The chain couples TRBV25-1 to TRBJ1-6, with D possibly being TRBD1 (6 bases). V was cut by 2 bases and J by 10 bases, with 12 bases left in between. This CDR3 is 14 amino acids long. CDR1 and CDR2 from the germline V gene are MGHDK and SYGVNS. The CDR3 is CASSEPGAGSPLHF. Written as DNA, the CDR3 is TGTGCCAGCAGTGAACCAGGGGCAGGGTCACCCCTCCACTTT. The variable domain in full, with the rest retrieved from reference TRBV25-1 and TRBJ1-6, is EADIYQTPRYLVIGTGKKITLECSQTMGHDKMYWYQQDPGMELHLIHYSYGVNSTEKGDLSSESTVSRIRTEHFPLTLESARPSHTSQYLCASSEPGAGSPLHFGNGTRLTVT.

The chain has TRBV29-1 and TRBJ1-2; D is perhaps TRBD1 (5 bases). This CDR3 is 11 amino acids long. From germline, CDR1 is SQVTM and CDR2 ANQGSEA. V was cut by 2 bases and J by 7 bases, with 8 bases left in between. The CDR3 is CSVEQGFGYTF. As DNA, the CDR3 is TGCAGCGTTGAACAGGGATTTGGCTACACCTTC.

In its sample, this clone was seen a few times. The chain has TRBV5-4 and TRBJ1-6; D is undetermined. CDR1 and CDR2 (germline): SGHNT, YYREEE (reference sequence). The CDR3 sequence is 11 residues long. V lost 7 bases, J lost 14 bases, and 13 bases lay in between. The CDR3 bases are TGTGCCAGCCTCGTCGAGGGCGCCCTCCACTTT. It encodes CASLVEGALHF.

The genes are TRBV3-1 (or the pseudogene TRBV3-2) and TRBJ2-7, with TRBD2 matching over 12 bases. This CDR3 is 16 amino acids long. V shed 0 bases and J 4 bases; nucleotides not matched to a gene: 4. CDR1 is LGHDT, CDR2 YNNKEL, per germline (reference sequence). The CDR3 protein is CASSQDLLAGGYEQYF. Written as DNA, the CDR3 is TGTGCCAGCAGCCAAGATTTGCTAGCGGGAGGGTACGAGCAGTACTTC.

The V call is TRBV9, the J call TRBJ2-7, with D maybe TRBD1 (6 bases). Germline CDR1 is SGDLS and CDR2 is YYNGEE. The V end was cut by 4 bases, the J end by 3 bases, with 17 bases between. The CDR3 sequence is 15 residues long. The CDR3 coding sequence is TGTGCCAGCAGCTCCTCAGGGGCCCTGGGCTACGAGCAGTACTTC. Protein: CASSSSGALGYEQYF.

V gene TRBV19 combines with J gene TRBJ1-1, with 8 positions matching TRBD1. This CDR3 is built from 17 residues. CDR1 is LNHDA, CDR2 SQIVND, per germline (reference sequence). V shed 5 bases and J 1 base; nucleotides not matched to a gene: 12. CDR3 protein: CASSPLLTGTGNTEAFF. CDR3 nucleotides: TGTGCCAGTAGTCCCCTCCTAACCGGGACAGGGAACACTGAAGCTTTCTTT.

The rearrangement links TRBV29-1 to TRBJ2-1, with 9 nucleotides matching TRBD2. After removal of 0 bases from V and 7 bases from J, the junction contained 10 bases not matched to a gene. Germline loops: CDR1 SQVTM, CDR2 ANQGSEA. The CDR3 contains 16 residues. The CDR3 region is CSVEDWVAGVLNEQFF. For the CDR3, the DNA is TGCAGCGTTGAAGATTGGGTAGCGGGAGTGCTTAATGAGCAGTTCTTC.

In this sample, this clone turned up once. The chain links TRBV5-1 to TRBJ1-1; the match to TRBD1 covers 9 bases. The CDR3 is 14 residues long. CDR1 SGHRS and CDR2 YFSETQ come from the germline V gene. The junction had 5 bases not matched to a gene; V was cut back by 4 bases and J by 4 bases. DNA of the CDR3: TGCGCCAGCAGCCCGGGACAGGGCGGCACTGAAGCTTTCTTT. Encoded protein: CASSPGQGGTEAFF.

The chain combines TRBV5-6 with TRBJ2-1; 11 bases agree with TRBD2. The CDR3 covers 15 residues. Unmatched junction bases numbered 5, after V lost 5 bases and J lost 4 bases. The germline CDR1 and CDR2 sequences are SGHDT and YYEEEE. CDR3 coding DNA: TGTGCCAGCAGATTTACTAGCGGGAGTTACAATGAGCAGTTCTTC. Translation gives CASRFTSGSYNEQFF.

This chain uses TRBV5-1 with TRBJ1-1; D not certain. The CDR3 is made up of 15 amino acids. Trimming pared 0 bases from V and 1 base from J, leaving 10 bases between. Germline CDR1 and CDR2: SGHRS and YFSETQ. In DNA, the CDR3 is TGCGCCAGCAGCTTGGCCAGGCTGACGAACACTGAAGCTTTCTTT. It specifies CASSLARLTNTEAFF. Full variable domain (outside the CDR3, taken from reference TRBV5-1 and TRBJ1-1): KAGVTQTPRYLIKTRGQQVTLSCSPISGHRSVSWYQQTPGQGLQFLFEYFSETQRNKGNFPGRFSGRQFSNSRSEMNVSTLELGDSALYLCASSLARLTNTEAFFGQGTRLTVV.